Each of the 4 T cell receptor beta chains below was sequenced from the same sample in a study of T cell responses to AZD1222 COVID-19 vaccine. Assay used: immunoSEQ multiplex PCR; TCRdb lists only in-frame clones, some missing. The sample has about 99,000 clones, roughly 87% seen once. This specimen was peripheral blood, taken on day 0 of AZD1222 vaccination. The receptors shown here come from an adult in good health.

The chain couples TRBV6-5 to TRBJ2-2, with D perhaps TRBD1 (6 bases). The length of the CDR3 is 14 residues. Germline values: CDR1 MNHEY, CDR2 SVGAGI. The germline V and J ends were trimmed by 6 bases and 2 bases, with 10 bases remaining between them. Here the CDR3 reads CASRWGPNTGELFF. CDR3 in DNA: TGTGCCAGCAGGTGGGGGCCCAACACCGGGGAGCTGTTTTTT.

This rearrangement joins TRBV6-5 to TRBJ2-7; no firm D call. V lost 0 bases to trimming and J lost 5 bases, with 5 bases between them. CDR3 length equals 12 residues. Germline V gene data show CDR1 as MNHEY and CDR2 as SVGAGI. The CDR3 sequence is CASSYSGDEQYF. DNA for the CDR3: TGTGCCAGCAGTTACTCTGGGGACGAGCAGTACTTC.

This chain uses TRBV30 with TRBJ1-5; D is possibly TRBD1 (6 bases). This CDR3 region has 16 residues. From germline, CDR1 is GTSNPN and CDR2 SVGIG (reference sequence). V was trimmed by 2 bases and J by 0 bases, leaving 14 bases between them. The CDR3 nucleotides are TGTGCCTGGAGTCACGGAAGGGGGGTTAGCAATCAGCCCCAGCATTTT. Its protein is CAWSHGRGVSNQPQHF. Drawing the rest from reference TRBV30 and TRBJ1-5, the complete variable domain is SQTIHQWPATLVQPVGSPLSLECTVEGTSNPNLYWYRQAAGRGLQLLFYSVGIGQISSEVPQNLSASRPQDRQFILSSKKLLLSDSGFYLCAWSHGRGVSNQPQHFGDGTRLSIL.

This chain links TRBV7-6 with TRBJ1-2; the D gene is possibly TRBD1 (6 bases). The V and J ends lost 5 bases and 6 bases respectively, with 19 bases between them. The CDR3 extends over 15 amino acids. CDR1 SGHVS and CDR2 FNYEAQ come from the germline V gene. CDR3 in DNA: TGTGCCAGCAGCCGTTCTGTTGAGGGGGGGGATGGCTACACCTTC. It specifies CASSRSVEGGDGYTF.